Listed below are T cell receptor beta chains from one sample, sequenced in a study of brain metastases from non-small cell lung cancer. The table came from immunoSEQ multiplex PCR; TCRdb's copy has only in-frame clones and leaves some out. The data hold about 4,600 clones, with about 88% observed a single time. The sequenced sample consisted of tissue from a brain metastasis. The receptor source for this set is a donor aged 40 or older with non-small cell lung cancer. The CDR3 runs from the conserved cysteine through the conserved F or W. D genes are given only for firm matches. A row's size may be missing; if present it is once, few, many or a size class.

V: TRBV6-1; J: TRBJ1-4; D: NA; size: NA; DNA: TGTGCCAGCAGTGAGGAGGCAACCTCAAAACTGTTTTTT; CDR3: CASSEEATSKLFF
V: TRBV15; J: TRBJ2-5; D: NA; size: NA; DNA: TGTGTCACCAGCCCACCAGGGGCATGGGAGACCCAGTACTTC; CDR3: CVTSPPGAWETQYF
V: TRBV29-1; J: TRBJ2-1; D: TRBD1; size: NA; DNA: TGCAGCGTTATGACAGGGGGCAAGACCTACAATGAGCAGTTCTTC; CDR3: CSVMTGGKTYNEQFF
V: TRBV7-7; J: TRBJ2-1; D: TRBD2; size: NA; DNA: TGTGCCAGCAGCAGAGGGACTAGCGGGGACAATGAGCAGTTCTTC; CDR3: CASSRGTSGDNEQFF
V: TRBV5-1; J: TRBJ2-5; D: TRBD1; size: NA; DNA: TGCGCCAGCAGCTCAGGCCGATCCGGGACAGGGGCAGAGACCCAGTACTTC; CDR3: CASSSGRSGTGAETQYF
V: TRBV7-3; J: TRBJ1-1; D: TRBD1; size: NA; DNA: TGTGCCAGCAGCTTAACTACAGGGGGGAACACTGAAGCTTTCTTT; CDR3: CASSLTTGGNTEAFF
V: TRBV20-1; J: TRBJ1-4; D: NA; size: NA; DNA: TGCAGTCCCCGGGACAATGAAAAACTGTTTTTT; CDR3: CSPRDNEKLFF
V: TRBV7-3; J: TRBJ2-2; D: NA; size: NA; DNA: TGTGCCAGCAGCCGTAACAGGAAGGCCGGGGAGCTGTTTTTT; CDR3: CASSRNRKAGELFF
V: TRBV7-9; J: TRBJ1-4; D: NA; size: few; DNA: TGTGCCAGCAGCTTAGTAGCCGGGGGCGATGAAAAACTGTTTTTT; CDR3: CASSLVAGGDEKLFF
V: TRBV14; J: TRBJ2-2; D: NA; size: NA; DNA: TGTGCCAGCAGCCAAGGTCCCTTTAACACCGGGGAGCTGTTTTTT; CDR3: CASSQGPFNTGELFF
V: TRBV5-1; J: TRBJ2-3; D: TRBD1; size: NA; DNA: TGCGCCAGCAGCTTCGGACAGGGGGGAGATACGCAGTATTTT; CDR3: CASSFGQGGDTQYF
V: TRBV6-5; J: TRBJ1-2; D: NA; size: NA; DNA: TGTGCCAGCAGTTCCATCTATGGCTACACCTTC; CDR3: CASSSIYGYTF
V: TRBV4-1; J: TRBJ2-1; D: NA; size: NA; DNA: TGCGCCAGCAGCGCTATACGGGACCGAGATGAACAGTTCTTC; CDR3: CASSAIRDRDEQFF
V: TRBV29-1; J: TRBJ2-3; D: TRBD2; size: NA; DNA: TGCAGCGTTGTAGCGGGGAACGGGGGAGGTACGCAGTATTTT; CDR3: CSVVAGNGGGTQYF
V: TRBV7-3; J: TRBJ2-3; D: TRBD2; size: NA; DNA: TGTGCCAGCAGCCCCGGACTAGCGGCCTATACGCAGTATTTT; CDR3: CASSPGLAAYTQYF
V: TRBV3-1/TRBV3-2; J: TRBJ1-2; D: NA; size: once; DNA: TGTGCCAGTAGCCAAGCTGGGGGCGGTGGCTACACCTTC; CDR3: CASSQAGGGGYTF
V: TRBV5-1; J: TRBJ2-3; D: NA; size: NA; DNA: TGCGCCAGCAACCCGGGTTATTACACAGATACGCAGTATTTT; CDR3: CASNPGYYTDTQYF
V: TRBV30; J: TRBJ2-4; D: NA; size: NA; DNA: TGTGCCTGGATGGGTTTCGGGGGACTTCAGTACTTC; CDR3: CAWMGFGGLQYF
V: TRBV5-1; J: TRBJ2-3; D: TRBD2; size: once; DNA: TGCGCCAGCAGCTTTGGGGGAGGGCCGTTTACAGATACGCAGTATTTT; CDR3: CASSFGGGPFTDTQYF
V: TRBV19; J: TRBJ1-3; D: NA; size: NA; DNA: TGTGCCAGTTTATCTAGGGCTGGAAACACCATATATTTT; CDR3: CASLSRAGNTIYF
V: TRBV29-1; J: TRBJ2-2; D: NA; size: hyperexpanded; DNA: TGCAGCGTGCGGGATTTGAACACCGGGGAGCTGTTTTTT; CDR3: CSVRDLNTGELFF
V: TRBV7-8; J: TRBJ1-2; D: NA; size: NA; DNA: TGTGCCAGCAGCCCAGACAGGTTCCAATATGGCTACACCTTC; CDR3: CASSPDRFQYGYTF
V: TRBV6-2/TRBV6-3; J: TRBJ2-3; D: NA; size: NA; DNA: TGTGCCAGCAGTTCCGCCCGGGCCTTGACAGATACGCAGTATTTT; CDR3: CASSSARALTDTQYF
V: TRBV7-3; J: TRBJ1-1; D: TRBD1; size: NA; DNA: TGTGCCAGCAGCTTAACTCAGACAGGGGGCACTGAAGCTTTCTTT; CDR3: CASSLTQTGGTEAFF
V: TRBV6-4; J: TRBJ2-3; D: TRBD2; size: NA; DNA: TGTGCCAGCAGTGGTAGCGGGAGTTCAGATACGCAGTATTTT; CDR3: CASSGSGSSDTQYF
V: TRBV19; J: TRBJ1-4; D: TRBD1; size: NA; DNA: TGTGCCAGTAGTATGTGGAGACAGGGGGATGGTGAAAAACTGTTTTTT; CDR3: CASSMWRQGDGEKLFF
V: TRBV5-4; J: TRBJ2-6; D: NA; size: NA; DNA: TGTGCCAGCAGGACCGCTTATGGGGGGCTTAGCTCTGGGGCCAACGTCCTGACTTTC; CDR3: CASRTAYGGLSSGANVLTF
V: TRBV7-2; J: TRBJ1-6; D: NA; size: NA; DNA: TGTGCCAGCAGTCGAGAGGGGGACCCAAATTCACCCCTCCACTTT; CDR3: CASSREGDPNSPLHF
V: TRBV10-2; J: TRBJ2-5; D: TRBD2; size: NA; DNA: TGCGCCAGCAGGGAACTAGCGGGGGACCAAGAGACCCAGTACTTC; CDR3: CASRELAGDQETQYF
V: TRBV30; J: TRBJ1-5; D: NA; size: NA; DNA: TGTGCCTGGAGTGTAGGGGGGGCCGGTCAGCCCCAGCATTTT; CDR3: CAWSVGGAGQPQHF
V: TRBV10-3; J: TRBJ1-2; D: NA; size: once; DNA: TGTGCCACCCGCGGGTGGGGAGCAAACTATGGCTACACCTTC; CDR3: CATRGWGANYGYTF
V: TRBV24-1; J: TRBJ2-3; D: TRBD1; size: few; DNA: TGTGCCACCAGTGATTTGGGGACAGGGACAATTAGCACAGATACGCAGTATTTT; CDR3: CATSDLGTGTISTDTQYF
V: TRBV28; J: TRBJ1-5; D: NA; size: NA; DNA: TGTGCCAGCAGTTTGTTGGGTCTTGGGGGCAATCAGCCCCAGCATTTT; CDR3: CASSLLGLGGNQPQHF
V: TRBV6-2/TRBV6-3; J: TRBJ1-6; D: NA; size: NA; DNA: TGTGCCAGCAGTTACTCGGGATCGGACAATTCACCCCTCCACTTT; CDR3: CASSYSGSDNSPLHF
V: TRBV28; J: TRBJ2-5; D: TRBD2; size: once; DNA: TGTGTCAGCAGTTCCCTGTACCGACTAGCGGGGGGGCGAGAGACCCAGTACTTC; CDR3: CVSSSLYRLAGGRETQYF